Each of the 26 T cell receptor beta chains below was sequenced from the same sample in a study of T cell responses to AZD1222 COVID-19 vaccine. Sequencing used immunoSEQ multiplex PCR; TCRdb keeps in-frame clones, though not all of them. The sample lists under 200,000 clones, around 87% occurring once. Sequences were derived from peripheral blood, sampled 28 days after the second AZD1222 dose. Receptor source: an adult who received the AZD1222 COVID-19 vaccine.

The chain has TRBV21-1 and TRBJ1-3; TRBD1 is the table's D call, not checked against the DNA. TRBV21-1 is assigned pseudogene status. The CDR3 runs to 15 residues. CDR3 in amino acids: CASSPSKAPTGTATF. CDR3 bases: TGTGCCAGCTCACCATCTAAAGCACCCACAGGGACAGCAACTTTT.

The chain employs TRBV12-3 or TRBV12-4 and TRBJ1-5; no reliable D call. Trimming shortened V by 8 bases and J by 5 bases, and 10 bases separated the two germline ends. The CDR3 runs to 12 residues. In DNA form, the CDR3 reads TGTGCCAGCCGCGGGGAGGATCAGCCCCAGCATTTT. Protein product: CASRGEDQPQHF.

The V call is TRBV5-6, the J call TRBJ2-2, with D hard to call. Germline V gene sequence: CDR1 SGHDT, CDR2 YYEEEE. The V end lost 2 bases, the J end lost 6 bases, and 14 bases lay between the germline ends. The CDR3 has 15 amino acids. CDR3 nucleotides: TGTGCCAGCAGCTTTAAACAAAGTGTGGCCGGGGAGCTGTTTTTT. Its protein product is CASSFKQSVAGELFF. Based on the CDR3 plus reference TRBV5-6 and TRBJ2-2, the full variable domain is DAGVTQSPTHLIKTRGQQVTLRCSPKSGHDTVSWYQQALGQGPQFIFQYYEEEERQRGNFPDRFSGHQFPNYSSELNVNALLLGDSALYLCASSFKQSVAGELFFGEGSRLTVL.

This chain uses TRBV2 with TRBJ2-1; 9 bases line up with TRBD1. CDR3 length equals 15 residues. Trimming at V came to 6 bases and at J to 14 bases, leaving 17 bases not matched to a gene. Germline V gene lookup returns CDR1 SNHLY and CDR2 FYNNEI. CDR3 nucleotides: TGTGCCAGCAGGGGAGGGGGACAGGGTCACCCCCTCGAGTTCTTC. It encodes CASRGGGQGHPLEFF. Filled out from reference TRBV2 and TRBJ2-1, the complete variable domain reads EPEVTQTPSHQVTQMGQEVILRCVPISNHLYFYWYRQILGQKVEFLVSFYNNEISEKSEIFDDQFSVERPDGSNFTLKIRSTKLEDSAMYFCASRGGGQGHPLEFFGPGTRLTVL.

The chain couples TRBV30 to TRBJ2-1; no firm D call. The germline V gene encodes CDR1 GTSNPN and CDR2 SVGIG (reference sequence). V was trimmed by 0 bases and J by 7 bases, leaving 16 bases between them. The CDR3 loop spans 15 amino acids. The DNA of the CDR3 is TGTGCCTGGAGTGTAACTTCTGGGCTAAGGAATGAGCAGTTCTTC. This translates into CAWSVTSGLRNEQFF.

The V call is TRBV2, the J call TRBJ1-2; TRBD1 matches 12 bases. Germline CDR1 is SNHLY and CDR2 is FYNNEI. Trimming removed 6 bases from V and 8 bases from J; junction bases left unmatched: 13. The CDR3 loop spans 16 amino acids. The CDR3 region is CASRTPGQGALGGYTF. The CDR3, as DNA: TGTGCCAGCAGAACTCCGGGACAGGGGGCATTAGGGGGCTACACCTTC.

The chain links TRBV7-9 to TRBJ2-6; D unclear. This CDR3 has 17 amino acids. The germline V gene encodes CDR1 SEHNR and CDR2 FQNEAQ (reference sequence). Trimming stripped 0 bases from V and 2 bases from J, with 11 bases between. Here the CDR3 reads CASSLAVSPAGANVLTF. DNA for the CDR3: TGTGCCAGCAGCTTAGCAGTGTCCCCTGCTGGGGCCAACGTCCTGACTTTC.

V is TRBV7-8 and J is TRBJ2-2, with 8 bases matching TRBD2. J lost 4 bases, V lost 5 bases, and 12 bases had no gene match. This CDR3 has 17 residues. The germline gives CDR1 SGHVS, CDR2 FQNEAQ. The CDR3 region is CASSPTGAGGLTGELFF. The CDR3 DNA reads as TGTGCCAGCAGCCCGACCGGGGCGGGGGGCCTCACCGGGGAGCTGTTTTTT.

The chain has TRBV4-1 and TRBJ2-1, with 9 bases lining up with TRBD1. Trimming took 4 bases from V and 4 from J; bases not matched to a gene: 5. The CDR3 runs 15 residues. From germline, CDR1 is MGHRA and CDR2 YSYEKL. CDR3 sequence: CASSPGTGYYNEQFF. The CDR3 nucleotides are TGCGCCAGCAGCCCTGGGACAGGGTATTACAATGAGCAGTTCTTC.

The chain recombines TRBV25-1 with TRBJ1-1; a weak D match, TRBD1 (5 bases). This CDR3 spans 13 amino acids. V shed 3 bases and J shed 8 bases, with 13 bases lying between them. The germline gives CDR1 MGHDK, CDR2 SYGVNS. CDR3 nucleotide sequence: TGTGCCAGCAGTGAGGCGGGACGCTTAGAAGCTTTCTTT. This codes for CASSEAGRLEAFF.

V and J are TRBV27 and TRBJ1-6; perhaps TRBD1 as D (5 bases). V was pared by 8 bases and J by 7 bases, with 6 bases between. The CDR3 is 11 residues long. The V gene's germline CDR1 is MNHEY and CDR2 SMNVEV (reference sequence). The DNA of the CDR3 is TGTGCCAGCGGGGGAAATTCACCCCTCCACTTT. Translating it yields CASGGNSPLHF.

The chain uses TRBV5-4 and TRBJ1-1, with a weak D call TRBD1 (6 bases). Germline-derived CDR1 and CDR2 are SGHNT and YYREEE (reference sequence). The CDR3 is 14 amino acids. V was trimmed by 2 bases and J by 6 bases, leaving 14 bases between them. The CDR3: CASSLTGRASEAFF. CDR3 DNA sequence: TGTGCCAGCAGCTTAACAGGGAGGGCATCTGAAGCTTTCTTT.

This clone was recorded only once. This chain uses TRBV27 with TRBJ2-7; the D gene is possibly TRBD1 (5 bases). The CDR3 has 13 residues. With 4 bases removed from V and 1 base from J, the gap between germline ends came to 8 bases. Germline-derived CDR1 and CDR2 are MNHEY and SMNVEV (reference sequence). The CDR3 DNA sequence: TGTGCCAGCAGTTGGGGCAGGTCCTACGAGCAGTACTTC. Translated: CASSWGRSYEQYF.

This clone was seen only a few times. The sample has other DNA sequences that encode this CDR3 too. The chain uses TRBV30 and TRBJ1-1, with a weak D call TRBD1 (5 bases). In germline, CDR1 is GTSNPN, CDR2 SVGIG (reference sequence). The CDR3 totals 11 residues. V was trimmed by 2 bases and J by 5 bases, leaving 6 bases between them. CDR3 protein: CAWSPGTEAFF. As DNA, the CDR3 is TGTGCCTGGAGTCCAGGGACTGAAGCTTTCTTT.

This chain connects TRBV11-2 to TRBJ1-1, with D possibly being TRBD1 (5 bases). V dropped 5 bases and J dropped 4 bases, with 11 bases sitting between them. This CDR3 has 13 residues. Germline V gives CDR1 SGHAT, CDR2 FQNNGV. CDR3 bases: TGTGCCAGCAGCCCCCAGGGTGCCACTGAAGCTTTCTTT. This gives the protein CASSPQGATEAFF.

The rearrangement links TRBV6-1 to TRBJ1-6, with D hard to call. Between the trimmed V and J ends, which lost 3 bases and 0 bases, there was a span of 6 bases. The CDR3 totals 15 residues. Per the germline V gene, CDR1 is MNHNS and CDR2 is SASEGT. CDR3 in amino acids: CASSEASSYNSPLHF. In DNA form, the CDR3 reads TGTGCCAGCAGTGAGGCGAGCTCCTATAATTCACCCCTCCACTTT.

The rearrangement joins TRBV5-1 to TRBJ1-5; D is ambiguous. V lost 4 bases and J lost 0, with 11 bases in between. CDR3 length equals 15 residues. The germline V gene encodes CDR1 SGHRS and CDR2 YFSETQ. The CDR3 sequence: CASSHDSSSNQPQHF. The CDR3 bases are TGCGCCAGCAGCCATGACTCCTCTAGCAATCAGCCCCAGCATTTT.

The CDR3 nucleotides read TGTGCCAGCAGTCCTACCACAGGACAGGCCTACGAGCAGTACTTC. Amino acid sequence: CASSPTTGQAYEQYF. V is TRBV27 and J is TRBJ2-7; 7 bases map to TRBD1. J gave up 2 bases and V 5 bases, and 9 bases lay outside the gene matches. This CDR3 spans 15 amino acids. In germline, CDR1 is MNHEY, CDR2 SMNVEV (reference sequence).

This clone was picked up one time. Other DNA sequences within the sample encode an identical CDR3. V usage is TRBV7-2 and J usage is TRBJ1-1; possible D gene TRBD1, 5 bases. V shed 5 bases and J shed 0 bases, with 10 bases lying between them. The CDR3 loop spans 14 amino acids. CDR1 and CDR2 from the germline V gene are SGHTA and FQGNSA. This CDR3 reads CASSPGGMNTEAFF. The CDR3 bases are TGTGCCAGCAGCCCTGGGGGTATGAACACTGAAGCTTTCTTT.

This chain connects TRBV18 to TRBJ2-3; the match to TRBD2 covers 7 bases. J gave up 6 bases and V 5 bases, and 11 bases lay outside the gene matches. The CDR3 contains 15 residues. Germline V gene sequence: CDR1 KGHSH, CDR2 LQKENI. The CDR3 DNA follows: TGTGCCAGCTCAAATCTAGCGGTGGGATTGGATACGCAGTATTTT. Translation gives CASSNLAVGLDTQYF.

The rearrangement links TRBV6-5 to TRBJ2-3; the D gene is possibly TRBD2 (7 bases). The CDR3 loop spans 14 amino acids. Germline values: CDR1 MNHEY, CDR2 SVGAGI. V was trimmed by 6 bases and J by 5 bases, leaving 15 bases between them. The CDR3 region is CASRIGGLRDTQYF. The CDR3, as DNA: TGTGCCAGCAGAATCGGGGGGCTCAGAGATACGCAGTATTTT.

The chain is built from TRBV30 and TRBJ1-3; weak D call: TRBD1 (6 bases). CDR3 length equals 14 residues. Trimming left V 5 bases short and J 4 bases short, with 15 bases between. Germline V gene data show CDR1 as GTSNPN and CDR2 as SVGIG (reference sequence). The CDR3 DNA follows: TGTGCCTGGGAATGGGGGGCGAGAGGAAACACCATATATTTT. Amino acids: CAWEWGARGNTIYF.

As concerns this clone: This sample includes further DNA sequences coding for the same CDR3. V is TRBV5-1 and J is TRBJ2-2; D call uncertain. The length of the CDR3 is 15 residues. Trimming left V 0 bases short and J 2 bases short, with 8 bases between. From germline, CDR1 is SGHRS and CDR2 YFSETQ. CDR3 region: CASSLAGPNTGELFF. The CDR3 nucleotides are TGCGCCAGCAGCTTGGCCGGGCCAAACACCGGGGAGCTGTTTTTT.

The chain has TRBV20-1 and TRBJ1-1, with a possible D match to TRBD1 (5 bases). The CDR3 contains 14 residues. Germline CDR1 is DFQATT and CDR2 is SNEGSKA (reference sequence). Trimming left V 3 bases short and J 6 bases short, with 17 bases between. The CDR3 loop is CSASPKGPGSEAFF. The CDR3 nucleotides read TGCAGTGCTAGTCCCAAGGGGCCAGGTTCTGAAGCTTTCTTT.

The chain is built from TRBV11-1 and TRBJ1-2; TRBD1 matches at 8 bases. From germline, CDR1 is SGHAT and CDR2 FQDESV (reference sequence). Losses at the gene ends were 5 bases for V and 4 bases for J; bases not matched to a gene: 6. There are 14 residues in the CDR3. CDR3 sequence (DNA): TGTGCCAGCAGCCGACAGGGGATCTCCTATGGCTACACCTTC. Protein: CASSRQGISYGYTF.

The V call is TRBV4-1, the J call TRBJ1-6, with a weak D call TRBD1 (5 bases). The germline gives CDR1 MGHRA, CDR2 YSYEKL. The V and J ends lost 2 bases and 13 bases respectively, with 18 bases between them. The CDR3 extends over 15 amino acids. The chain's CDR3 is CASSQTGASGSPLHF. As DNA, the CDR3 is TGCGCCAGCAGCCAAACCGGGGCATCAGGTTCCCCCCTCCACTTT.